The 3 T cell receptor beta chains listed next were all sequenced from one sample in a study of T cell changes during pregnancy in multiple sclerosis. Clones were sequenced by immunoSEQ multiplex PCR, and TCRdb holds only the in-frame ones, with some missing. The table shows 41,000 or so clones, with 89% occurring only once. The sequencing here drew on CD4+ T cells from peripheral blood mononuclear cells, taken in the first trimester of pregnancy. Every receptor here comes from a female donor with multiple sclerosis, enrolled in a pregnancy study.

This rearrangement joins TRBV4-3 to TRBJ2-3; the match to TRBD2 covers 10 bases. With 0 bases clipped from V and 3 bases from J, the junction kept 3 bases outside the gene matches. Germline values: CDR1 LGHNA, CDR2 YSLEER. The CDR3 length is 16 residues. CDR3 region: CASSQEAAGGTDTQYF. The CDR3 nucleotides read TGCGCCAGCAGCCAAGAAGCAGCGGGAGGGACAGATACGCAGTATTTT.

The J gene is TRBJ1-4, the V gene TRBV6-1, with D perhaps matching TRBD1 (5 bases). Germline values: CDR1 MNHNS, CDR2 SASEGT. V was pared by 9 bases and J by 5 bases, with 13 bases between. This CDR3 spans 13 amino acids. The CDR3 loop reads CASGHPANEKLFF. Here the CDR3 DNA reads TGTGCCAGTGGACACCCGGCAAATGAAAAACTGTTTTTT.

The V and J genes are TRBV4-3 and TRBJ2-2; TRBD1 might be the D (5 bases). The germline V gene has CDR1 LGHNA and CDR2 YSLEER. The CDR3 extends over 15 amino acids. V shed 2 bases and J shed 5 bases, with 12 bases lying between them. CDR3 nucleotides: TGCGCCAGCAGCCAAAGGGCCGCAGGGACCGGGGAGCTGTTTTTT. Encoded protein: CASSQRAAGTGELFF.